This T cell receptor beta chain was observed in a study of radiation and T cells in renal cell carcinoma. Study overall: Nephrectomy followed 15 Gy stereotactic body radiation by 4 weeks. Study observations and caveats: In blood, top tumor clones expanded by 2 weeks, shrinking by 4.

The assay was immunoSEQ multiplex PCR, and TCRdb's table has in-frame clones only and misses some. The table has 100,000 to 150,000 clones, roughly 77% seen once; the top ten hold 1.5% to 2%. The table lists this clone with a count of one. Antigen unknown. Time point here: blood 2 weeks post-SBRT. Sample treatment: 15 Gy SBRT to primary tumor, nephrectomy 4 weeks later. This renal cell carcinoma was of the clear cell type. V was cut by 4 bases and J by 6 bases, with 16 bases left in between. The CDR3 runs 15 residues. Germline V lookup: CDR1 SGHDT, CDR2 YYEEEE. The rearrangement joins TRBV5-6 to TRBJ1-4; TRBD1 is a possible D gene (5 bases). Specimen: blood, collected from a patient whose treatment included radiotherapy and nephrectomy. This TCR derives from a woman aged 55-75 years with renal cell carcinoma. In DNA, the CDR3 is TGTGCCAGCAGCCACCCGGGGGGGTCCCATGAAAAACTGTTTTTT. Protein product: CASSHPGGSHEKLFF.